This T cell receptor beta chain comes out of a study of T cell changes during pregnancy in multiple sclerosis. Germline CDR1 and CDR2: SEHNR and FQNEAQ (reference sequence). V shed 4 bases and J shed 7 bases, with 10 bases lying between them. This CDR3 has 12 residues. Data came from immunoSEQ multiplex PCR; TCRdb stores just in-frame clones and leaves some out. The table lists tens of thousands of clones, 80% to 90% of them singletons. This receptor was taken from a female donor with multiple sclerosis, enrolled in a pregnancy study. V and J are TRBV7-9 and TRBJ1-1, with D possibly matching TRBD1 (5 bases). The material sequenced was CD8+ T cells from peripheral blood mononuclear cells, taken in the second trimester of pregnancy. CDR3: CASSWGGIEAFF. CDR3 DNA sequence: TGTGCCAGCAGCTGGGGCGGGATTGAAGCTTTCTTT. The full variable domain, rest sourced from reference TRBV7-9 and TRBJ1-1, is DTGVSQNPRHKITKRGQNVTFRCDPISEHNRLYWYRQTLGQGPEFLTYFQNEAQLEKSRLLSDRFSAERPKGSFSTLEIQRTEQGDSAMYLCASSWGGIEAFFGQGTRLTVV.